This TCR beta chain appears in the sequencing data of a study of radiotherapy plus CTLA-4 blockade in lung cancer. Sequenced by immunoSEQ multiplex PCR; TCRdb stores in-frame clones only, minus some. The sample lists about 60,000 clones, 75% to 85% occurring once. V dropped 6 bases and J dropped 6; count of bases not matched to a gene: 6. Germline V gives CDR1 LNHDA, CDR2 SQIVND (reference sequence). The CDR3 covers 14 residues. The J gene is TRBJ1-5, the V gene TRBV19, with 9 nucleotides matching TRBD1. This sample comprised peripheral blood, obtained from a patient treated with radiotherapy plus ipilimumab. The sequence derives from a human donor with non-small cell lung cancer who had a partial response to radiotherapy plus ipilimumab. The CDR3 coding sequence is TGTGCCAGTAGGGGTAGACAGGGGGGTCAGCCCCAGCATTTT. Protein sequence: CASRGRQGGQPQHF.